This entry features one TCR beta chain sequence. Its target antigen remains unknown. Base qualities are not recorded, but no much larger clone differs from it by a single base. TCRbeta CDR3 regions were amplified from genomic DNA by means of the immunoSEQ Assay, a bias-controlled multiplex PCR. The authors processed their data as follows. Nucleated cell counts per sample were estimated from amplification of reference gene primers within the assay. To quantify the absolute abundance of each unique TCRbeta CDR3 rearrangement, sequence reads were collapsed and filtered. For each sample, productive Simpson clonality was calculated as the square root of Simpson's diversity index over productive rearrangements. TCRdb carries this immuneACCESS record with in-frame sequences only. Its versions omit some clonotypes, under half of them owing to an unresolved V gene in the studies checked, with the rest unexplained. V and J calls and clone size are given by that table; D and trimming were obtained from the DNA. The sample table shows around 180,000 clones, and roughly three quarters are seen once. Approximately 16% of the sample comes from the top ten.

The sample belongs to a study of blood T cell repertoires in COVID-19 (TCRdb year 2020). With respect to the entire study: Samples from collaborators originated in the United States, Italy and Spain and spanned both the acute and convalescent phases of COVID-19. The dataset comprised deeply sampled blood TCRbeta repertoires from subjects exposed to, actively infected with, or recovered from COVID-19. Sample metadata almost always included a de-identified subject ID, COVID-19 status, age in years and sex. Samples were obtained from the ongoing ImmuneRACE study (first 160 participants) and from roughly 1,300 subjects provided by 6 global collaborators. Where available, HLA class I and class II types were obtained from metadata supplied by the sample provider rather than from assay-based typing. The material from the prospective study consisted of cDNA or gDNA derived from T cells, B-cell-depleted T cells, or PBMCs. The repertoires were released in a freely available public database intended as a resource for research on the immune response to SARS-CoV-2. The study at large found these results: The amount of clinical and demographic metadata varied by source and participant and was provided uncurated.

Enrolling through a virtual design, the prospective study's participants ranged in age from roughly 18 to 89 years and lived across about two dozen United States geographic areas. In the prospective study, participants were assigned to cohorts based on the clinical history participants reported in a screening survey and a study questionnaire. Each participant in the prospective study had whole blood, serum and a nasopharyngeal or oropharyngeal swab collected by mobile phlebotomists. Participants in the prospective study had the option to provide additional blood draws and questionnaires over a roughly 2-month period. Blood samples from the prospective study were shipped frozen or at room temperature prior to DNA extraction. Material for sequencing was PBMCs or T cells enriched from blood (not recorded which). The sequence was obtained from a woman aged 50 to 60 with acute COVID-19.

The encoded CDR3 is CASSPDFGDTIYF. The nucleotide sequence reads as follows: TGTGCCAGTAGCCCTGATTTCGGAGACACCATATATTTT. The chain is encoded by TRBV19 joined to TRBJ1-3, with the identity of the D gene unclear. The germline V gene (reference sequence) gives CDR1 as LNHDA and CDR2 as SQIVND. The cysteine opens and the phenylalanine closes a CDR3 of 13 amino acids. The sequence is cut down to CDR3 DNA, 39 bases in frame from base 1. Trimming takes 6 bases from V and 8 bases from J, and the germline ends sit 14 bases apart.